The 25 T cell receptor beta chains below come from one sample, sequenced in a study of T cell responses to AZD1222 COVID-19 vaccine. The protocol was immunoSEQ multiplex PCR, while the TCRdb copy is restricted to in-frame clones and leaves out a portion. Of some 120,000 clones listed, about 79% are singletons. The source was peripheral blood, collected 28 days after the second AZD1222 dose. These receptors all come from an adult who received the AZD1222 COVID-19 vaccine.

The chain carries TRBV10-3 and TRBJ2-3, with D tentatively TRBD1 (6 bases). The CDR3 is made up of 17 amino acids. Trimming shortened V by 4 bases and J by 0 bases, and 17 bases separated the two germline ends. CDR1 and CDR2 from the germline V gene are ENHRY and SYGVKD. The CDR3 here is CAISAPPTGFSTDTQYF. Here the CDR3 DNA reads TGTGCCATCAGTGCCCCCCCCACAGGGTTTAGCACAGATACGCAGTATTTT.

This clone has only one observation. The J gene is TRBJ2-6, the V gene TRBV7-3; D unclear. The germline V and J ends were trimmed by 5 bases and 0 bases, with 8 bases remaining between them. CDR1 and CDR2 from the germline V gene are SGHTA and FQGTGA. The CDR3 has 15 amino acids. Here the CDR3 reads CASSPASSGANVLTF. The CDR3 nucleotides are TGTGCCAGCAGCCCAGCCTCCTCTGGGGCCAACGTCCTGACTTTC.

The V gene is TRBV18, the J gene TRBJ2-6, with D unresolved. The length of the CDR3 is 13 residues. CDR1 is KGHSH, CDR2 LQKENI, per germline. V shed 5 bases and J shed 1 base, with 3 bases lying between them. CDR3 in amino acids: CASSESGANVLTF. CDR3 sequence (DNA): TGTGCCAGCTCAGAGTCTGGGGCCAACGTCCTGACTTTC.

The chain recombines TRBV2 with TRBJ1-4; D unclear. CDR1 and CDR2 (germline): SNHLY, FYNNEI. V was pared by 6 bases and J by 6 bases, with 11 bases between. The CDR3 sequence is 13 residues long. Here the CDR3 reads CASSSRQDEKLFF. The CDR3 DNA sequence: TGTGCCAGCAGCTCGCGGCAGGATGAAAAACTGTTTTTT.

The rearrangement joins TRBV11-2 to TRBJ2-2, with D perhaps TRBD2 (6 bases). The V end lost 5 bases, the J end lost 0 bases, and 13 bases lay between the germline ends. CDR1 and CDR2 (germline): SGHAT, FQNNGV. The CDR3 contains 16 residues. In DNA form, the CDR3 reads TGTGCCAGCAGCCCACCGGGACTGTCGAACACCGGGGAGCTGTTTTTT. Translated: CASSPPGLSNTGELFF.

The chain has TRBV27 and TRBJ2-7; TRBD2 agrees at 7 bases. Germline CDR1 is MNHEY and CDR2 is SMNVEV (reference sequence). V dropped 6 bases and J dropped 0; count of bases not matched to a gene: 8. The CDR3 loop spans 15 amino acids. The CDR3 is CASSEVGGSSYEQYF. As DNA, the CDR3 is TGTGCCAGCAGCGAAGTCGGGGGGAGCTCCTACGAGCAGTACTTC.

The chain is built from TRBV28 and TRBJ2-3, with D hard to call. CDR1 is MDHEN and CDR2 is SYDVKM in the germline V gene. The CDR3 has 10 amino acids. Here the CDR3 reads CNSSSIGQYF. The CDR3 bases are TGTAATTCCAGCAGTATAGGGCAGTATTTT. Full variable domain (rest looked up from reference TRBV28 and TRBJ2-3): DVKVTQSSRYLVKRTGEKVFLECVQDMDHENMFWYRQDPGLGLRLIYFSYDVKMKEKGDIPEGYSVSREKKERFSLILESASTNQTSMYLCNSSSIGQYFGPGTRLTVL.

This clone was seen only once. V is TRBV6-4 and J is TRBJ2-1, with D possibly being TRBD2 (5 bases). The V and J ends lost 6 bases and 5 bases respectively, with 11 bases between them. The germline CDR1 and CDR2 sequences are MRHNA and SNTAGT. The CDR3 has 13 amino acids. The CDR3 bases are TGTGCCAGCAGCTTCTCCGGGAACAATGAGCAGTTCTTC. Its protein product is CASSFSGNNEQFF.

The chain uses TRBV28 and TRBJ2-7; D uncertain. Germline CDR1 is MDHEN and CDR2 is SYDVKM. The CDR3 is made up of 14 amino acids. With 6 bases removed from V and 3 bases from J, the gap between germline ends came to 15 bases. The CDR3 loop reads CASRGKTWDYEQYF. CDR3 coding DNA: TGTGCCAGCAGGGGTAAAACGTGGGACTACGAGCAGTACTTC.

The chain is built from TRBV5-1 and TRBJ2-7, with D possibly called TRBD1 or TRBD2 (5 bases each). Trimming cost V 4 bases and J 7 bases, with 18 bases left between them. Germline CDR1 is SGHRS and CDR2 is YFSETQ. The CDR3 totals 14 residues. The CDR3: CASSGADNGGEQYF. The CDR3 bases are TGCGCCAGCAGCGGGGCGGACAATGGCGGGGAGCAGTACTTC.

The chain carries TRBV27 and TRBJ2-5; D is unclear. Germline assignment: CDR1 MNHEY and CDR2 SMNVEV (reference sequence). CDR3 length: 14 amino acids. Between the trimmed V and J ends, which lost 0 bases and 0 bases, there was a span of 5 bases. This chain's CDR3 is CASSLSRYQETQYF. For the CDR3, the DNA is TGTGCCAGCAGTTTATCGCGGTACCAAGAGACCCAGTACTTC.

The CDR3 DNA reads TGTGCCAGCTCACCGGTTAAGCAAACTAACTATGGCTACACCTTC. Amino acid sequence: CASSPVKQTNYGYTF. The J gene is TRBJ1-2, the V gene TRBV18, with D hard to call. The germline V gene encodes CDR1 KGHSH and CDR2 LQKENI. The CDR3 length is 15 residues. The V and J ends lost 3 bases and 0 bases respectively, with 11 bases between them.

The chain has TRBV19 and TRBJ2-2; TRBD2 is a possible D gene (5 bases). Germline CDR1 LNHDA, CDR2 SQIVND (reference sequence). CDR3 size: 13 residues. Trimming stripped 10 bases from V and 5 bases from J, with 14 bases between. The CDR3 DNA reads TGTGCCACCGCTTTTTGGGAGACCGGGGAGCTGTTTTTT. This gives the protein CATAFWETGELFF.

This sequence joins TRBV7-2 and TRBJ2-3; 10 bases agree with TRBD2. V lost 4 bases to trimming and J lost 3 bases; unmatched junction nucleotides: 4. CDR1 SGHTA and CDR2 FQGNSA come from the germline V gene. The CDR3 is 15 residues long. CDR3: CASSWSGGETDTQYF. The CDR3 DNA sequence: TGTGCCAGCAGCTGGAGCGGGGGGGAGACAGATACGCAGTATTTT.

V usage is TRBV13 and J usage is TRBJ2-1; tentatively, D is TRBD2 (5 bases). This CDR3 has 15 amino acids. CDR1 is PRHDT, CDR2 FYEKMQ, per germline (reference sequence). V was trimmed by 1 base and J by 0 bases, leaving 7 bases between them. Here the CDR3 DNA reads TGTGCCAGCAGCTTAGAAGGGAGCTCCTACAATGAGCAGTTCTTC. Translation gives CASSLEGSSYNEQFF.

The V gene is TRBV5-1, the J gene TRBJ2-1; D perhaps matches TRBD1 (7 bases). Germline CDR1 is SGHRS and CDR2 is YFSETQ. The CDR3 extends over 14 amino acids. Trimming took 4 bases from V and 9 from J, leaving 17 bases between them. The CDR3 region is CASSLSGGLSEQFF. Here the CDR3 DNA reads TGCGCCAGCAGCCTGTCAGGGGGGCTTTCTGAGCAGTTCTTC.

The J gene is TRBJ1-5, the V gene TRBV9; D remains unclear. V dropped 4 bases and J dropped 6 bases, with 17 bases sitting between them. The CDR3 is 15 amino acids. The V gene's germline CDR1 is SGDLS and CDR2 YYNGEE. DNA for the CDR3: TGTGCCAGCAGCCCCCGGCCGGAGGGTAGTCAGCCCCAGCATTTT. It is translated as CASSPRPEGSQPQHF.

The chain joins TRBV6-5 to TRBJ1-4; D ambiguous. The CDR3 sequence is 15 residues long. Germline CDR1 reads MNHEY; CDR2 reads SVGAGI. V gave up 6 bases and J gave up 0 bases, with 11 bases separating them. The CDR3 loop reads CASSPRRATNEKLFF. In DNA, the CDR3 is TGTGCCAGCAGCCCCAGACGTGCAACTAATGAAAAACTGTTTTTT.

V and J are TRBV7-3 and TRBJ1-6; D not resolved. Trimming left V 3 bases short and J 5 bases short, with 5 bases between. This CDR3 has 13 amino acids. The germline gives CDR1 SGHTA, CDR2 FQGTGA. The CDR3 nucleotides read TGTGCCAGCAGCTTGTGGGATAATTCACCCCTCCACTTT. It encodes CASSLWDNSPLHF.

V and J are TRBV5-6 and TRBJ2-1; D is unresolved. The CDR3 has 13 amino acids. Between the trimmed V and J ends, which lost 3 bases and 0 bases, there was a span of 4 bases. Looked up from germline, CDR1 is SGHDT and CDR2 is YYEEEE. Written as DNA, the CDR3 is TGTGCCAGCAGCTCTCTCTCCTACAATGAGCAGTTCTTC. Amino acid sequence: CASSSLSYNEQFF.

J is TRBJ2-1 and V is TRBV5-4; D is unclear. The CDR3 covers 15 residues. The germline V and J ends were trimmed by 4 bases and 1 base, with 12 bases remaining between them. Germline V gene lookup returns CDR1 SGHNT and CDR2 YYREEE (reference sequence). The CDR3 here is CASSTTLLSYNEQFF. CDR3 nucleotides: TGTGCCAGCAGCACGACGCTTCTGTCCTACAATGAGCAGTTCTTC.

This clone appeared a few times. The chain links TRBV28 to TRBJ1-3, with 8 bases identical to TRBD1. V lost 6 bases to trimming and J lost 7 bases; unmatched junction nucleotides: 11. Germline CDR1 and CDR2: MDHEN and SYDVKM. This CDR3 contains 15 residues. The CDR3 spells CASSNQGAVGNTIYF. The CDR3 coding sequence is TGTGCCAGCAGCAACCAGGGGGCGGTAGGGAACACCATATATTTT.

This chain connects TRBV11-2 to TRBJ1-5; 7 bases map to TRBD1. The CDR3 is 15 amino acids. V trimming: 1 base; J trimming: 3 bases; junction bases outside the gene matches: 3. The germline CDR1 and CDR2 sequences are SGHAT and FQNNGV. The CDR3 protein is CASSLGDSYNQPQHF. CDR3 DNA: TGTGCCAGCAGCTTAGGGGACAGTTACAATCAGCCCCAGCATTTT.

The chain recombines TRBV7-2 with TRBJ1-5; the match to TRBD1 covers 9 bases. There are 15 residues in the CDR3. The ends lost 5 bases at V and 5 bases at J; junction bases unmatched: 7. Per the germline V gene, CDR1 is SGHTA and CDR2 is FQGNSA. The CDR3 protein is CASSQRTGEDQPQHF. The DNA for the CDR3 is TGTGCCAGCAGCCAAAGGACAGGGGAGGATCAGCCCCAGCATTTT.

The rearrangement uses TRBV6-2 or TRBV6-3 and TRBJ1-1; D is perhaps TRBD1 (6 bases). V gave up 4 bases and J gave up 1 base, with 16 bases separating them. Germline CDR1 MNHEY, CDR2 SVGEGT. The CDR3 is 16 residues long. This chain's CDR3 is CASSLPSGTSNTEAFF. CDR3 nucleotides: TGTGCCAGCAGTTTACCATCCGGGACATCGAACACTGAAGCTTTCTTT.